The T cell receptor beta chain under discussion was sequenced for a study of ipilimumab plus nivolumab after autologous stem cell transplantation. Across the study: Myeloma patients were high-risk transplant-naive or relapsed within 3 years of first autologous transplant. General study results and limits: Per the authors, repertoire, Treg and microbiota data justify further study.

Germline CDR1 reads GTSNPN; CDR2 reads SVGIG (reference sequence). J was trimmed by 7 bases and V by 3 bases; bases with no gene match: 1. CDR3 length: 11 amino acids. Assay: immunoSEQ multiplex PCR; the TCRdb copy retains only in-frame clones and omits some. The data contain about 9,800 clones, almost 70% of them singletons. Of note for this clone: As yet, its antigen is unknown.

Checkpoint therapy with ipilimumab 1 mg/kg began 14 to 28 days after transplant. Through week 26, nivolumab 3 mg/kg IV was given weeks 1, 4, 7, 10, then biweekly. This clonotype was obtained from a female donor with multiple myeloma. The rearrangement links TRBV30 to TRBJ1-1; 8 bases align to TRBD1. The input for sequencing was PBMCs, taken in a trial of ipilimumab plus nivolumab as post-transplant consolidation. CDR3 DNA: TGTGCCTGGAGCGGACAGGGTGAAGCTTTCTTT. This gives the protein CAWSGQGEAFF.